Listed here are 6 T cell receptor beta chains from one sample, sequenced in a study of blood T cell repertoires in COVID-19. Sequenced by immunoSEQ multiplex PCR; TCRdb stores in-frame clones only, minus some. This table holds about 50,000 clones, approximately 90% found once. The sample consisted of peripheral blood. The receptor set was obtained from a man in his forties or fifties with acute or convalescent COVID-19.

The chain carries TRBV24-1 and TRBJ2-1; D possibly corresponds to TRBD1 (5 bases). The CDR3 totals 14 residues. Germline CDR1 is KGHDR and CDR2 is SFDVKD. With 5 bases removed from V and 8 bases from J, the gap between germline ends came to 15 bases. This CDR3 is CATSVKTAHDEQFF. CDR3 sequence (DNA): TGTGCCACCAGTGTTAAGACAGCCCACGATGAGCAGTTCTTC.

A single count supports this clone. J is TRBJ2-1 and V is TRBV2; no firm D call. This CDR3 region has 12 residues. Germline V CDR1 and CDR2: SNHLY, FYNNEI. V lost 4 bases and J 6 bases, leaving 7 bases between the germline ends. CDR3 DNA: TGTGCCAGCAGTGTAACCGGCAATGAGCAGTTCTTC. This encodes CASSVTGNEQFF.

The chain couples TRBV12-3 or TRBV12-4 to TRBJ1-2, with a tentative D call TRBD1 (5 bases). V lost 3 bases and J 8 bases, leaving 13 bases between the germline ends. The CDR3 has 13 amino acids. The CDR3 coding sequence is TGTGCCAGCAGTTTCAAGGGAACAGGCGGCTACACCTTC. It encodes CASSFKGTGGYTF.

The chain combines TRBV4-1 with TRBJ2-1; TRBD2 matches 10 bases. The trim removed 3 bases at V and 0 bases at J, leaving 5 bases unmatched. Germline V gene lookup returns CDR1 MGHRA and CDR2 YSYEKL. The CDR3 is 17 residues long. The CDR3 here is CASSHVASGSSYNEQFF. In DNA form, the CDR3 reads TGCGCCAGCAGCCATGTTGCTAGCGGGAGCTCCTACAATGAGCAGTTCTTC.

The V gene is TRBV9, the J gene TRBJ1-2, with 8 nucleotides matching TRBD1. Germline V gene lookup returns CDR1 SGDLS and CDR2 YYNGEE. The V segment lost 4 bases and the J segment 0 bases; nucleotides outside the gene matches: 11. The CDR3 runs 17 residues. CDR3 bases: TGTGCCAGCAGCCCGCGGGACAGGACCGAAGCTAACTATGGCTACACCTTC. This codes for CASSPRDRTEANYGYTF.

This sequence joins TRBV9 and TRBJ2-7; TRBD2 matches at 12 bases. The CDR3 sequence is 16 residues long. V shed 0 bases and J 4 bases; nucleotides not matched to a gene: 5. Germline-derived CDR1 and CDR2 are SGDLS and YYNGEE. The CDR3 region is CASSVAGLAGEYEQYF. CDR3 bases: TGTGCCAGCAGCGTAGCGGGACTAGCGGGTGAATACGAGCAGTACTTC.